The 31 T cell receptor beta chains below were found in one sample sequenced in a study of T cell responses to AZD1222 COVID-19 vaccine. TCRdb's copy holds only in-frame clones and misses some; the assay was immunoSEQ multiplex PCR. The sample carries approximately 140,000 clones, around 94% recorded once. The source was peripheral blood, collected on day 0 of AZD1222 vaccination. All receptors come from an adult in good health.

The chain recombines TRBV19 with TRBJ2-5; D remains unclear. There are 19 residues in the CDR3. The V and J ends lost 5 bases and 2 bases respectively, with 27 bases between them. CDR1 LNHDA and CDR2 SQIVND come from the germline V gene (reference sequence). As DNA, the CDR3 is TGTGCCAGTAGTTCCGCTCGAGCAAGACTGCGAACCCGACAAGAGACCCAGTACTTC. Translating gives CASSSARARLRTRQETQYF.

The chain combines TRBV6-5 with TRBJ1-2, with D perhaps TRBD1 (6 bases). CDR1 MNHEY and CDR2 SVGAGI come from the germline V gene. V was cut by 6 bases and J by 8 bases, with 13 bases left in between. CDR3 size: 12 residues. The CDR3 here is CASRHTGIGYTF. The CDR3 region has the DNA TGTGCCAGCAGACATACAGGGATCGGCTACACCTTC.

The chain couples TRBV9 to TRBJ1-3; tentative D call: TRBD1 (5 bases). This CDR3 has 15 residues. V was pared by 4 bases and J by 4 bases, with 15 bases between. The V gene's germline CDR1 is SGDLS and CDR2 YYNGEE. As DNA, the CDR3 is TGTGCCAGCAGCCCCGACGGGACGCGGGGAAACACCATATATTTT. Its translation is CASSPDGTRGNTIYF.

The chain is built from TRBV24-1 and TRBJ2-7; D is ambiguous. Between the trimmed V and J ends, which lost 10 bases and 0 bases, there was a span of 9 bases. This CDR3 is built from 12 residues. Germline V lookup: CDR1 KGHDR, CDR2 SFDVKD. In nucleotides, the CDR3 is TGTGCCACTGGTGTAAGCTCCTACGAGCAGTACGTC. As protein: CATGVSSYEQYV.

This chain joins TRBV5-6 and TRBJ1-1; D gene ambiguous. CDR3 length: 14 amino acids. The germline V and J ends were trimmed by 0 bases and 1 base, with 7 bases remaining between them. Germline CDR1 reads SGHDT; CDR2 reads YYEEEE. The CDR3 here is CASSLDYGNTEAFF. The CDR3 region has the DNA TGTGCCAGCAGCTTGGACTACGGGAACACTGAAGCTTTCTTT.

The chain uses TRBV19 and TRBJ1-6; D remains unclear. Trimming shortened V by 6 bases and J by 0 bases, and 15 bases separated the two germline ends. CDR3 length: 17 amino acids. The germline gives CDR1 LNHDA, CDR2 SQIVND (reference sequence). The CDR3 coding sequence is TGTGCCAGTAGCATAAAGCCCCCGAGCTCCTATAATTCACCCCTCCACTTT. Translated, it gives CASSIKPPSSYNSPLHF.

This clone was found once. This chain connects TRBV5-1 to TRBJ1-2, with 7 positions matching TRBD1. The germline V gene encodes CDR1 SGHRS and CDR2 YFSETQ. The CDR3 has 17 amino acids. The ends lost 7 bases at V and 4 bases at J; junction bases unmatched: 19. CDR3 amino acids: CASRGRDLTGRAYGYTF. The CDR3 bases are TGCGCCAGCCGAGGTCGTGATTTGACAGGGAGGGCCTATGGCTACACCTTC.

The V call is TRBV4-1, the J call TRBJ2-7; D may match TRBD1 or TRBD2 (5 bases each). Germline assignment: CDR1 MGHRA and CDR2 YSYEKL. Trimming removed 5 bases at V and 4 bases at J, with 12 bases between. The CDR3 is 13 amino acids. CDR3 sequence (DNA): TGCGCCAGCAGCGATGGGGCGGGTTACGAGCAGTACGTC. This encodes CASSDGAGYEQYV.

The chain employs TRBV5-4 and TRBJ2-1; perhaps TRBD2 as D (6 bases). Germline values: CDR1 SGHNT, CDR2 YYREEE (reference sequence). CDR3 length: 11 amino acids. Between the trimmed V and J ends, which lost 3 bases and 15 bases, there was a span of 13 bases. The CDR3 DNA sequence: TGTGCCAGCAGCTCCGTTAGCGGTCTGTTCTTC. Residues: CASSSVSGLFF.

The chain has TRBV19 and TRBJ2-1; 8 bases are a match to TRBD1. This CDR3 has 15 residues. Germline assignment: CDR1 LNHDA and CDR2 SQIVND (reference sequence). Trimming removed 1 base from V and 7 bases from J; junction bases left unmatched: 6. For the CDR3, the DNA is TGTGCCAGTAGTATAGCAGGCAGGGGGCGAAATGAGCAGTTCTTC. This encodes CASSIAGRGRNEQFF.

The CDR3 region has the DNA TGTGCCAGCAGTCGCGGGGGGGCAAATGAGCAGTTCTTC. It codes for CASSRGGANEQFF. The V call is TRBV27, the J call TRBJ2-1, with 9 positions matching TRBD2. The V gene's germline CDR1 is MNHEY and CDR2 SMNVEV (reference sequence). There are 13 residues in the CDR3. The trim removed 5 bases at V and 7 bases at J, leaving 3 bases unmatched.

This clone was seen only once. The chain is built from TRBV7-9 and TRBJ1-5; a weak D match, TRBD1 (5 bases). Trimming shortened V by 5 bases and J by 1 base, and 9 bases separated the two germline ends. The CDR3 totals 14 residues. Germline CDR1 reads SEHNR; CDR2 reads FQNEAQ (reference sequence). CDR3 DNA: TGTGCCAGCAGCACGGGGCGGAGCAATCAGCCCCAGCATTTT. This codes for CASSTGRSNQPQHF.

In the case of this clone: The sample carries other DNA sequences with the same CDR3. This rearrangement joins TRBV5-1 to TRBJ1-2; D uncertain. Looked up from germline, CDR1 is SGHRS and CDR2 is YFSETQ. The V end lost 0 bases, the J end lost 8 bases, and 8 bases lay between the germline ends. This CDR3 has 12 amino acids. Written as DNA, the CDR3 is TGCGCCAGCAGCTTGGAAGGAGGCGGCTACACCTTC. Translating it yields CASSLEGGGYTF.

The chain uses TRBV24-1 and TRBJ2-2; the D is unclear. Deletions cut 4 bases from V and 3 bases from J, with 5 bases between. CDR3 size: 13 residues. Germline V gene lookup returns CDR1 KGHDR and CDR2 SFDVKD. CDR3 DNA sequence: TGTGCCACCAGTGACCATTACACCGGGGAGCTGTTTTTT. Its translation is CATSDHYTGELFF.

This clone has a single count. This chain joins TRBV21-1 and TRBJ2-3. TRBV21-1 is a recognized pseudogene. The CDR3 totals 17 residues. The CDR3 sequence is CASSKARQGLTTDTQYF. For the CDR3, the DNA is TGTGCCAGCAGCAAAGCCCGACAGGGACTAACCACAGATACGCAGTATTTT.

This chain connects TRBV27 to TRBJ1-6; 7 bases agree with TRBD1. CDR3 size: 14 residues. V dropped 7 bases and J dropped 8; count of bases not matched to a gene: 8. The germline V gene has CDR1 MNHEY and CDR2 SMNVEV (reference sequence). In nucleotides, the CDR3 is TGTGCCAGCACTAAGGACAGGTTTTATTCACCCCTCCACTTT. Protein sequence: CASTKDRFYSPLHF.

The chain has TRBV6-5 and TRBJ2-5; 11 nucleotides agree with TRBD2. V gave up 6 bases and J gave up 3 bases; unmatched junction bases: 6. CDR3 length: 15 residues. Germline loops: CDR1 MNHEY, CDR2 SVGAGI. The CDR3 nucleotides read TGTGCCAGCAGAAGAATAGCGGGAGGGGAAGAGACCCAGTACTTC. Translating gives CASRRIAGGEETQYF.

V gene TRBV2 combines with J gene TRBJ1-5; 7 bases match TRBD1. Trimming cost V 6 bases and J 6 bases; bases outside gene matches: 8. Per the germline V gene, CDR1 is SNHLY and CDR2 is FYNNEI. The CDR3 consists of 14 residues. The CDR3 loop reads CASRGDSGIQPQHF. CDR3 coding DNA: TGTGCCAGCAGAGGGGACAGTGGGATTCAGCCCCAGCATTTT.

This chain uses TRBV6-2 or TRBV6-3 with TRBJ2-5; 11 nucleotides line up with TRBD2. V dropped 6 bases and J dropped 7; count of bases not matched to a gene: 7. Germline loops: CDR1 MNHEY, CDR2 SVGEGT. This CDR3 contains 14 residues. CDR3 region: CASSPLAGGGTQYF. The CDR3 bases are TGTGCCAGCAGCCCCCTAGCGGGAGGCGGGACCCAGTACTTC.

The rearrangement uses TRBV3-1 (or the pseudogene TRBV3-2) and TRBJ1-2, with unresolved D. The germline CDR1 and CDR2 sequences are LGHDT and YNNKEL (reference sequence). This CDR3 contains 13 residues. Trimming removed 2 bases from V and 1 base from J, with 5 bases in between. The CDR3 nucleotides are TGTGCCAGCAGCCAACAGGATAACTATGGCTACACCTTC. Translation: CASSQQDNYGYTF.

The rearrangement links TRBV28 to TRBJ1-2, with D perhaps TRBD1 (6 bases). The germline CDR1 and CDR2 sequences are MDHEN and SYDVKM. The CDR3 covers 15 residues. The ends were cut back, 2 bases at V and 5 bases at J, with 15 bases in the middle. Here the CDR3 DNA reads TGTGCCAGCAGTTTAAAAGTAGGGGGGTTTTATGGCTACACCTTC. Its translation: CASSLKVGGFYGYTF.

The V gene is TRBV6-2 or TRBV6-3, the J gene TRBJ2-3, with D possibly matching TRBD1 (6 bases). This CDR3 is 20 amino acids long. Trimming left V 2 bases short and J 2 bases short, with 26 bases between. Germline assignment: CDR1 MNHEY and CDR2 SVGEGT. The CDR3 DNA is TGTGCCAGCAGTTACGAGGGGGTTCTGGACGACTCCCGTTTCACAGATACGCAGTATTTT. This encodes CASSYEGVLDDSRFTDTQYF.

This clone has just one count. As DNA, the CDR3 is TGTGCCAGCAGCAATACTCCAGGCCCTTACACTGAAGCTTTCTTT. Protein: CASSNTPGPYTEAFF. The rearrangement links TRBV2 to TRBJ1-1, with no clear D. The CDR3 extends over 15 amino acids. Germline V gives CDR1 SNHLY, CDR2 FYNNEI. V was shortened by 6 bases and J by 3 bases, with 17 bases between the two germline ends.

V usage is TRBV6-5 and J usage is TRBJ1-2; 7 nucleotides match TRBD1. Germline trimming cut 8 bases from V and 3 bases from J; bases unmatched to any gene: 6. Germline V gene lookup returns CDR1 MNHEY and CDR2 SVGAGI. CDR3 size: 13 residues. This CDR3 reads CASPGQPDYGYTF. The DNA for the CDR3 is TGTGCCAGCCCGGGACAGCCGGACTATGGCTACACCTTC.

The gene calls are TRBV5-1 and TRBJ1-3, with a possible D match to TRBD1 (5 bases). V was trimmed by 0 bases and J by 4 bases, leaving 5 bases between them. The CDR3 is 13 amino acids. Germline CDR1 reads SGHRS; CDR2 reads YFSETQ. CDR3 loop: CASSLGQGNTIYF. CDR3 nucleotide sequence: TGCGCCAGCAGCTTGGGACAGGGAAACACCATATATTTT.

This clone was detected only once. V and J are TRBV14 and TRBJ2-1; TRBD1 agrees at 8 bases. From germline, CDR1 is SGHDN and CDR2 FVKESK. The CDR3 spans 15 residues. J gave up 5 bases and V 6 bases, and 9 bases lay outside the gene matches. The CDR3: CASRRRTGTDNEQFF. The CDR3 DNA reads as TGTGCCAGCAGGCGCCGGACAGGGACAGACAATGAGCAGTTCTTC.

V is TRBV7-3 and J is TRBJ1-1; TRBD1 is a possible D gene (6 bases). Looked up from germline, CDR1 is SGHTA and CDR2 is FQGTGA. V shed 2 bases and J shed 5 bases, with 9 bases lying between them. CDR3 size: 13 residues. CDR3 sequence reads: CASSLFTGTEAFF. The CDR3 coding sequence is TGTGCCAGCAGCTTATTTACAGGGACTGAAGCTTTCTTT.

The chain combines TRBV7-3 with TRBJ2-1, with D possibly matching TRBD2 (5 bases). Germline CDR1 and CDR2: SGHTA and FQGTGA. The CDR3 consists of 13 residues. Trimming stripped 4 bases from V and 8 bases from J, with 12 bases between. CDR3 residues: CASSSTRVYEQFF. DNA for the CDR3: TGTGCCAGCAGCTCCACTAGAGTCTATGAGCAGTTCTTC.

The rearrangement joins TRBV20-1 to TRBJ1-2; D is ambiguous. V shed 3 bases and J shed 6 bases, with 8 bases lying between them. The CDR3 has 11 residues. From germline, CDR1 is DFQATT and CDR2 SNEGSKA (reference sequence). CDR3 in amino acids: CSASMRHGYTF. Here the CDR3 DNA reads TGCAGTGCTAGTATGAGGCATGGCTACACCTTC.

The chain links TRBV18 to TRBJ2-7; D is ambiguous. Germline V lookup: CDR1 KGHSH, CDR2 LQKENI. V was clipped by 3 bases and J by 4 bases, with 13 bases between them. This CDR3 has 14 amino acids. The CDR3, as DNA: TGTGCCAGCTCACCGACGGCTAGTTCGTACGAGCAGTACGTC. It yields the protein CASSPTASSYEQYV.

The chain links TRBV24-1 to TRBJ2-5; D remains unclear. Looked up from germline, CDR1 is KGHDR and CDR2 is SFDVKD. V dropped 3 bases and J dropped 2 bases, with 15 bases sitting between them. CDR3 size: 16 residues. The CDR3 DNA sequence: TGTGCCACCAGTGATCCGTTGACAATACCTCAAGAGACCCAGTACTTC. Translation: CATSDPLTIPQETQYF.